This TCR beta chain is drawn from a study of T cell changes during pregnancy in multiple sclerosis. Data came from immunoSEQ multiplex PCR; TCRdb stores just in-frame clones and leaves some out. The sample carries 42,000 or so clones, around 93% recorded once. There are 16 residues in the CDR3. Germline loops: CDR1 MDHEN, CDR2 SYDVKM. V dropped 7 bases and J dropped 4; count of bases not matched to a gene: 15. The chain joins TRBV28 to TRBJ1-2; TRBD1 aligns across 7 bases. The origin of this receptor is a female donor with multiple sclerosis, enrolled in a pregnancy study. Sequenced material: CD8+ T cells from peripheral blood mononuclear cells, taken in the third trimester of pregnancy. CDR3 DNA: TGTGCCAGCACCCGCGACAGGGAAAGTCTTTTCTATGGCTACACCTTC. Protein: CASTRDRESLFYGYTF.